One T cell receptor (beta chain) is described in this entry. Its antigen is currently unknown. Trimming took 2 bases from V and 7 from J, leaving 14 bases between them. CDR3 size: 15 residues. From germline, CDR1 is KGHSH and CDR2 LQKENI. The source of the sample is a study of response to subunit inactivated influenza vaccine. General study findings and limits: That few new T cells are recruited by each seasonal influenza vaccination was the authors' suggestion.

TCRdb independently ran MiXCR on the RT-PCR reads; one entry per CDR3 protein. The sample contains under 200,000 distinct CDR3 sequences, roughly 10% of which appear only once. The sequence was collected from a man between 50 and 59 years old who received an inactivated influenza vaccine. The chain recombines TRBV18 with TRBJ1-4; no clear D. The material was non-naive T cells sorted from PBMCs, obtained 35 to 45 days after vaccination. DNA of the CDR3: TGTGCCAGCTCACCAGAAGGGTTGGGCCGTGAAAAACTGTTTTTT. Its protein is CASSPEGLGREKLFF.